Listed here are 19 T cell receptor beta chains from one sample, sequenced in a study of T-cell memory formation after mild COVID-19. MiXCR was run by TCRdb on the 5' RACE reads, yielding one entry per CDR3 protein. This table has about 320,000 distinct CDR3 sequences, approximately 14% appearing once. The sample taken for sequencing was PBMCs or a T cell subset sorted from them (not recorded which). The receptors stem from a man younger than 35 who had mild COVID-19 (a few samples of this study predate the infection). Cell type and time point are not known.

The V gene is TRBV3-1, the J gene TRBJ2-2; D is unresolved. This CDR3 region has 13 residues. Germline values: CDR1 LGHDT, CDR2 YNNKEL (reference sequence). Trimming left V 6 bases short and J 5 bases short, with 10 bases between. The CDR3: CASSPLVTGELFF. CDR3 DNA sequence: TGTGCCAGCAGTCCCTTAGTGACCGGGGAGCTGTTTTTT.

CDR3 in DNA: TGCGCCAGCAGCCAGTACCGGGCTTTTGATCAGCCCCAGCATTTT. It codes for CASSQYRAFDQPQHF. The chain couples TRBV4-1 to TRBJ1-5, with D unresolved. Germline CDR1 reads MGHRA; CDR2 reads YSYEKL. This CDR3 spans 15 amino acids. The V gene lost 3 bases and the J gene lost 5 bases, with 14 bases spanning the gap.

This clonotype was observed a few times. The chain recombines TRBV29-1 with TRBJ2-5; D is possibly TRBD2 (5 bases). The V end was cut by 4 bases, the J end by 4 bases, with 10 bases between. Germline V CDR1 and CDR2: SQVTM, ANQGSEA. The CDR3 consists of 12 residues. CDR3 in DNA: TGCAGCGTTGCTAGGGCGGGAGAGACCCAGTACTTC. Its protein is CSVARAGETQYF.

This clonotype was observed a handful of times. CDR3 nucleotide sequence: TGTGCCAGCAGTTTGGGACTAGCGGGGCTGAATGAGCAGTTCTTC. It yields the protein CASSLGLAGLNEQFF. V gene TRBV12-3 or TRBV12-4 combines with J gene TRBJ2-1; 13 bases map to TRBD2. This CDR3 has 15 residues. J gave up 7 bases and V 3 bases, and 3 bases lay outside the gene matches.

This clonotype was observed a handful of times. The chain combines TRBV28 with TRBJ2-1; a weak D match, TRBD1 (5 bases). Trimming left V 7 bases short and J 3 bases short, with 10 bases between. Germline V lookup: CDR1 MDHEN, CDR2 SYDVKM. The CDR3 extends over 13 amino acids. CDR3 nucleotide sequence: TGTGCCAGCACTAACGACAGCTACAATGAGCAGTTCTTC. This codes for CASTNDSYNEQFF.

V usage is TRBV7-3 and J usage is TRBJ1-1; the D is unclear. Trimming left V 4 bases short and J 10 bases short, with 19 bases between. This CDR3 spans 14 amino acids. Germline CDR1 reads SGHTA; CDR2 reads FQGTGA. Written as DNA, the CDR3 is TGTGCCAGCAGCTCCCGGACGATATCACCCCGAGCTTTCTTT. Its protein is CASSSRTISPRAFF.

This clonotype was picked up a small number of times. CDR3 bases: TGCGCCAGCAGCAAAGAAGCTAACTATGGCTACACCTTC. This encodes CASSKEANYGYTF. The rearrangement joins TRBV5-1 to TRBJ1-2, with unresolved D. The germline CDR1 and CDR2 sequences are SGHRS and YFSETQ. V was trimmed by 4 bases and J by 0 bases, leaving 7 bases between them. This CDR3 is built from 13 residues.

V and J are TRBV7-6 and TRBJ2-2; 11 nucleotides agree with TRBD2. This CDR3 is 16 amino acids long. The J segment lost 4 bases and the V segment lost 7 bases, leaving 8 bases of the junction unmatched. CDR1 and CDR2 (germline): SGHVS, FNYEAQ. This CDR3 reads CASTLSGGAATGELFF. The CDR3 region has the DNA TGTGCCAGCACCCTTAGCGGGGGGGCCGCCACCGGGGAGCTGTTTTTT.

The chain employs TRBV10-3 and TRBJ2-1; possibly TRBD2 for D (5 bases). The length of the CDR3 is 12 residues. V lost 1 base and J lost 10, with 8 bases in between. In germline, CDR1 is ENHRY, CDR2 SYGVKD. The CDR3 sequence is CAISEFPGEQFF. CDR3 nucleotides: TGTGCCATCAGTGAGTTCCCGGGGGAGCAGTTCTTC.

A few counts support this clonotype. The CDR3 coding sequence is TGTGCCAGCAGTTACTCTCAGGGGGCTAGCTATGGCTACACCTTC. Its protein product is CASSYSQGASYGYTF. The chain couples TRBV6-5 to TRBJ1-2; 8 bases match TRBD1. Germline CDR1 and CDR2: MNHEY and SVGAGI. V was pared by 0 bases and J by 4 bases, with 4 bases of the junction left unmatched. The CDR3 contains 15 residues.

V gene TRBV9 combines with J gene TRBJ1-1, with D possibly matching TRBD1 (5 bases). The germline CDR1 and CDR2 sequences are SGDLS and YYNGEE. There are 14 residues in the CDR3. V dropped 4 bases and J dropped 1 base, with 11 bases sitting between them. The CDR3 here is CASSFGAENTEAFF. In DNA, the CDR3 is TGTGCCAGCAGCTTTGGGGCAGAGAACACTGAAGCTTTCTTT.

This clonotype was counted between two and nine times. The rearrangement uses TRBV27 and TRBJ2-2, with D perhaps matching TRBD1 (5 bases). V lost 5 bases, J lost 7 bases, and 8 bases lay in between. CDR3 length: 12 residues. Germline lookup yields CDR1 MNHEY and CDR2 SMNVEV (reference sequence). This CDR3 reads CASSGAFGELFF. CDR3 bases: TGTGCCAGCAGTGGGGCGTTCGGGGAGCTGTTTTTT.

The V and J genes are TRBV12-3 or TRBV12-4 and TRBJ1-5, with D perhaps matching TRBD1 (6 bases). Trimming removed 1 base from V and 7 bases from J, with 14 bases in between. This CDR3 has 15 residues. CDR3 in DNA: TGTGCCAGCAGTTTAGGGTGGGCAGGGGCGCAGCCCCAGCATTTT. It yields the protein CASSLGWAGAQPQHF.

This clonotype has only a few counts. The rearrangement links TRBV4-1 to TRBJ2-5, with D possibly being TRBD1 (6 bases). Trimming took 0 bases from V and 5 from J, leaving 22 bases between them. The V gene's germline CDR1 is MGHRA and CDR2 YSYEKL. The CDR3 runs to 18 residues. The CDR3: CASSQEGAGGNIWETQYF. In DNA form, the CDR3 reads TGCGCCAGCAGCCAAGAGGGGGCTGGGGGAAACATCTGGGAGACCCAGTACTTC.

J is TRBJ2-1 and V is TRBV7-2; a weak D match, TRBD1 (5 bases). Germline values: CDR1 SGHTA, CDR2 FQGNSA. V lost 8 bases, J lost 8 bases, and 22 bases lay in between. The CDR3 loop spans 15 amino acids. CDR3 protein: CASAPRQGSSDEQFF. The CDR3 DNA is TGTGCCAGCGCGCCACGGCAGGGTTCGTCCGATGAGCAGTTCTTC.

This CDR3 is CASSPGGTNQPQHF. The CDR3 DNA reads TGTGCCAGCAGTCCCGGCGGGACTAATCAGCCCCAGCATTTT. V is TRBV6-2 or TRBV6-3 and J is TRBJ1-5; tentative D call: TRBD1 (5 bases). The CDR3 consists of 14 residues. In germline, CDR1 is MNHEY, CDR2 SVGEGT. V was shortened by 5 bases and J by 4 bases, with 12 bases between the two germline ends.

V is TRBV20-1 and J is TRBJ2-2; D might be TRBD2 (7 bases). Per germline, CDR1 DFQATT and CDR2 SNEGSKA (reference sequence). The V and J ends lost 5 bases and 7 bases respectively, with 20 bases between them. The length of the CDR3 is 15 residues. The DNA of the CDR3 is TGCAGTGCTGTCCCCCGGGGGGCATTCGGCGGGGAGCTGTTTTTT. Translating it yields CSAVPRGAFGGELFF.

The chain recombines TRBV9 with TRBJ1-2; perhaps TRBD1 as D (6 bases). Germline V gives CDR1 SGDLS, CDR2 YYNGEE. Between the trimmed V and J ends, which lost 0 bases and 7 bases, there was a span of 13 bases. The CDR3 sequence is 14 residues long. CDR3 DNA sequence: TGTGCCAGCAGCGTAGTGCGGGGGCCTGTTGGCTACACCTTC. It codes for CASSVVRGPVGYTF.

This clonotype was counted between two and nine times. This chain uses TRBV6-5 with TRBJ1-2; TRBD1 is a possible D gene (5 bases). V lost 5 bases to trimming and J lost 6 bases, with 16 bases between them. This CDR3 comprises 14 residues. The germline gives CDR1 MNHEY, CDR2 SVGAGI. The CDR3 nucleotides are TGTGCCAGCAGTCCAGGCGACAGAATTGATGGCTACACCTTC. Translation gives CASSPGDRIDGYTF.